This TCR beta chain was profiled in a study of T-cell memory formation after mild COVID-19. Study-wide results and caveats: Later expanders leaned CD4+, whereas day 15 to 85 contracting clones were balanced CD4/CD8.

There are 17 residues in the CDR3. V gave up 8 bases and J gave up 0 bases; unmatched junction bases: 9. The table lists this clonotype with a few counts. Its matching antigen is unknown. TCRdb re-derived calls from the 5' RACE reads in MiXCR, one entry per CDR3 protein. Among fewer than 550,000 distinct CDR3 sequences, around 18% were seen once, and the ten largest hold 8.4%. The chain joins TRBV12-3 or TRBV12-4 to TRBJ2-1, with 11 bases that match TRBD2. Sequenced input: PBMCs or a T cell subset sorted from them (not recorded which). The TCR was taken from an adult woman who had mild COVID-19 (a few samples of this study predate the infection). Cell type and time point are not known. The CDR3 protein is CASGLAGGPYSYNEQFF. In nucleotides, the CDR3 is TGTGCCAGCGGTCTAGCGGGAGGACCCTACTCCTACAATGAGCAGTTCTTC.